This T cell receptor beta chain was identified during a study of T cell responses to AZD1222 COVID-19 vaccine. Assay: immunoSEQ multiplex PCR; the TCRdb copy retains only in-frame clones and omits some. The repertoire holds 150,000 or so clones, with about 93% as singletons. Study-level results: Clonal diversity may have been underestimated in mostly white British donors.

Worth noting for this clone: Its antigen is not known.

Germline CDR1 SGHRS, CDR2 YFSETQ. V lost 6 bases, J lost 3 bases, and 17 bases lay in between. This CDR3 contains 15 residues. The chain uses TRBV5-1 and TRBJ2-3; TRBD1 is a possible D gene (6 bases). The material sequenced was peripheral blood, taken on day 0 of AZD1222 vaccination. This TCR came from an adult in good health. The CDR3 region is CASTDRLSGTDTQYF. The CDR3 region has the DNA TGCGCCAGCACAGACAGGTTGTCGGGGACAGATACGCAGTATTTT.